The 3 T cell receptor beta chains presented below share a single source sample, sequenced in a study of CD8+ T cells in alopecia areata. The sample's treatment: oral pan-JAK inhibitor, 5-10 mg twice daily. Once RNA had been extracted, it was reverse transcribed into cDNA to act as the sequencing template. The protocol was immunoSEQ multiplex PCR, while the TCRdb copy is restricted to in-frame clones and leaves out a portion. Among about 200,000 clones listed, 55% to 70% were seen once. This material consisted of CD4+ T cells sorted from blood, taken at week 24, from a patient treated with tofacitinib. These receptors were taken from a human donor with alopecia areata.

The CDR3, as DNA: TGTGCCAGCAGTGGGACGCCAGATACGCAGTATTTT. This encodes CASSGTPDTQYF. The chain joins TRBV6-1 to TRBJ2-3; no reliable D call. Germline assignment: CDR1 MNHNS and CDR2 SASEGT. The CDR3 is 12 amino acids. Trimming took off 4 bases at V and 4 bases at J, with 6 bases between the two ends.

The chain has TRBV25-1 and TRBJ1-2, with D uncertain. V lost 6 bases, J lost 4 bases, and 6 bases lay in between. There are 11 residues in the CDR3. Germline CDR1 and CDR2: MGHDK and SYGVNS. This CDR3 is CASSDIYGYTF. CDR3 DNA sequence: TGTGCCAGCAGCGACATCTATGGCTACACCTTC.

This clone was counted between two and nine times. This chain links TRBV19 with TRBJ1-5, with 7 bases identical to TRBD1. Germline-derived CDR1 and CDR2 are LNHDA and SQIVND (reference sequence). V was pared by 5 bases and J by 4 bases, with 8 bases of the junction left unmatched. The CDR3 covers 15 residues. The chain's CDR3 is CASSAGTVGNQPQHF. For the CDR3, the DNA is TGTGCCAGTAGTGCCGGGACAGTGGGGAATCAGCCCCAGCATTTT.